This is a list of T cell receptor beta chains from one sample in a study of OX40 agonist ivuxolimab in advanced cancers. Using immunoSEQ multiplex PCR, the repertoire was profiled, and TCRdb retains in-frame clones only, with some absent. The repertoire includes about 59,000 clones, over 75% of them detected once, and roughly 1.9% sits in the top ten. Sample: CD4+ or CD8+ T cells sorted from blood, taken in a trial of the OX40 agonist ivuxolimab. These TCRs come from an adult with an advanced solid tumor such as melanoma, head and neck, liver or kidney cancer. Each CDR3 is given with its conserved first and last residue. The order of the fields is J gene, V gene, clone size, D gene, CDR3 DNA, CDR3 protein. D genes are given only for firm matches. Not all rows give a size; the values are once, few, many and, for expanded clones, a class.

>TRBJ2-5|TRBV7-9|NA|NA
TGTGCCAGCAGCCCGCCCGGCAGGGCCAGGGAGACCCAGTACTTC
CASSPPGRARETQYF
>TRBJ1-3|TRBV2|NA|TRBD1
TGTGCCAGCAAGGGGAGGGACAGGGGTGGAAACACCATATATTTT
CASKGRDRGGNTIYF
>TRBJ1-3|TRBV19|NA|NA
TGTGCCAGTCGGACGGAGCGCTCTGGAAACACCATATATTTT
CASRTERSGNTIYF
>TRBJ2-1|TRBV4-2|NA|NA
TGTGCCAGCAGCCAAGCGAGCGGGCAGGGGGGGGGTGAGCAGTTCTTC
CASSQASGQGGGEQFF
>TRBJ1-1|TRBV19|NA|TRBD1
TGTGCCACCCGGGACAGGGGTAGAAACACTGAAGCTTTCTTT
CATRDRGRNTEAFF
>TRBJ2-1|TRBV14|NA|TRBD2
TGTGCCAGCAGCCAAGATCGGGGACTAGCGAGCTACAATGAGCAGTTCTTC
CASSQDRGLASYNEQFF
>TRBJ2-3|TRBV9|NA|NA
TGTGCCAGCAGCGCCTACTACTCAGATACGCAGTATTTT
CASSAYYSDTQYF
>TRBJ2-7|TRBV4-1|NA|NA
TGCGCCAGCAAAGAGGTCGGGAGCGCCTACGAGCAGTACTTC
CASKEVGSAYEQYF
>TRBJ1-1|TRBV11-2|NA|NA
TGTGCCAGCAGCTTAGTTATCCCGGGAGGGGGGACTGAAGCTTTCTTT
CASSLVIPGGGTEAFF
>TRBJ1-5|TRBV11-2|NA|NA
TGTGCCAGCAGCCCGCGGGGGGGGGCGAATCAGCCCCAGCATTTT
CASSPRGGANQPQHF
>TRBJ2-7|TRBV28|NA|NA
TGTGCCAGCAGCGTGGACCCGTCTGGGGAGCAGTACTTC
CASSVDPSGEQYF
>TRBJ1-6|TRBV18|few|NA
TGTGCCAGCTCACAGGGGCCGGATTCACCCCTCCACTTT
CASSQGPDSPLHF
>TRBJ2-1|TRBV30|NA|NA
TGTGCCTGGAGTGTAGGGGGAGGGTTTTCCTACAATGAGCAGTTCTTC
CAWSVGGGFSYNEQFF
>TRBJ2-7|TRBV20-1|NA|NA
TGCAGTGCGGATCGAGTCCACGAGCAGTACTTC
CSADRVHEQYF
>TRBJ2-7|TRBV19|NA|NA
TGTGCCAGTAGTGCCCAGACTAGTTCACGCGAGCAGTACTTC
CASSAQTSSREQYF
>TRBJ2-5|TRBV2|once|NA
TGTGCCTCCTGTATGCGCAGGACCCAAGAGACCCAGTACTTC
CASCMRRTQETQYF
>TRBJ2-1|TRBV6-5|once|TRBD1
TGTGCCACCGGGACAGGGAACAATGAGCAGTTCTTC
CATGTGNNEQFF